Below are 16 T cell receptor beta chains sequenced from a single sample in a study of shared clonotypes between healthy human individuals. Generated by immunoSEQ multiplex PCR, the TCRdb table keeps only in-frame clones and is missing some. The sample lists some 450,000 clones, roughly four fifths occurring once. Sequencing was done on a sample of PBMCs. Source of these receptors: a woman between 40 and 55 years old in good health. Some clones in this sample may be carry-over from other donors' samples.

The rearrangement uses TRBV4-1 and TRBJ2-1; D is unresolved. Germline V gene sequence: CDR1 MGHRA, CDR2 YSYEKL. CDR3 length equals 15 residues. Trimming took 3 bases from V and 10 from J, leaving 19 bases between them. The CDR3, as DNA: TGCGCCAGCAGCCATCAAATACGGACCTCCGGGGAGCAGTTCTTC. Translating it yields CASSHQIRTSGEQFF.

This clone has a count of ten or more. The sample carries other DNA sequences with the same CDR3. The V call is TRBV4-1, the J call TRBJ2-5, with 8 bases lining up with TRBD1. The CDR3 has 16 amino acids. Germline lookup yields CDR1 MGHRA and CDR2 YSYEKL. Trimming at V came to 4 bases and at J to 4 bases, leaving 11 bases not matched to a gene. This chain's CDR3 is CASSLDRAGSSETQYF. The DNA of the CDR3 is TGCGCCAGCAGCCTGGACAGGGCGGGAAGTTCAGAGACCCAGTACTTC.

This clone was picked up a small number of times. This sequence joins TRBV28 and TRBJ1-2; no clear D gene. CDR3 length equals 15 residues. Trimming removed 4 bases from V and 6 bases from J, with 18 bases in between. The germline V gene has CDR1 MDHEN and CDR2 SYDVKM. The chain's CDR3 is CASSSRTVLINGYTF. DNA for the CDR3: TGTGCCAGCAGTTCTCGGACTGTTCTTATTAATGGCTACACCTTC.

The rearrangement joins TRBV28 to TRBJ1-3; no clear D gene. This CDR3 is 12 amino acids long. CDR1 and CDR2 from the germline V gene are MDHEN and SYDVKM. Trimming stripped 6 bases from V and 4 bases from J, with 7 bases between. The CDR3 region is CASSGRGNTIYF. The CDR3 DNA sequence: TGTGCCAGCAGCGGCAGGGGAAACACCATATATTTT.

To note about this clone: This likely traces to a read error, being one base from a far larger clone. The sample holds other DNA sequences that translate to the same CDR3. The V gene is TRBV30, the J gene TRBJ2-2; 8 nucleotides line up with TRBD1. From germline, CDR1 is GTSNPN and CDR2 SVGIG (reference sequence). The CDR3 is 13 residues long. CDR3 protein: CAWSGTGSGELFF. The CDR3, as DNA: TGTGCCTGGAGTGGGACAGGGTCCGGGGAGCTGTTTTTC.

For this clone: This probably arose from a read error, given a far larger clone one base away. The missing conserved phenylalanine or tryptophan at the end of this CDR3 makes a read error likely. The chain carries TRBV30 and TRBJ2-2; no firm D call. Germline V gene sequence: CDR1 GTSNPN, CDR2 SVGIG (reference sequence). V lost 2 bases and J lost 7, with 14 bases in between. CDR3 length: 14 residues. For the CDR3, the DNA is TGTGCCTGGAGTCGGGTAGGGTTGTACGGGGAGCTGTTTTCT. Protein product: CAWSRVGLYGELFS.

This clone was seen a single time. This chain uses TRBV9 with TRBJ2-7; a weak D match, TRBD2 (6 bases). The CDR3 has 14 residues. V lost 3 bases, J lost 5 bases, and 15 bases lay in between. CDR1 and CDR2 (germline): SGDLS, YYNGEE. CDR3 region: CASSAWGGKDEQYF. The CDR3 nucleotides are TGTGCCAGCAGCGCCTGGGGCGGGAAGGACGAGCAGTACTTC.

The chain couples TRBV28 to TRBJ1-2, with 7 bases identical to TRBD1. With 2 bases clipped from V and 7 bases from J, the junction kept 10 bases outside the gene matches. Germline lookup yields CDR1 MDHEN and CDR2 SYDVKM. This CDR3 comprises 15 residues. The DNA of the CDR3 is TGTGCCAGCAGTTTAGCGGACAGGCCCCGCGTTGGCTACACCTTC. Protein: CASSLADRPRVGYTF.

V usage is TRBV9 and J usage is TRBJ2-7; 9 nucleotides match TRBD1. V was pared by 0 bases and J by 0 bases, with 7 bases of the junction left unmatched. The V gene's germline CDR1 is SGDLS and CDR2 YYNGEE. The CDR3 runs to 17 residues. The CDR3 sequence: CASSVASGTGSSYEQYF. DNA of the CDR3: TGTGCCAGCAGCGTAGCTTCCGGGACAGGGTCCTCCTACGAGCAGTACTTC.

This sequence joins TRBV6-5 and TRBJ1-1; 9 nucleotides align to TRBD1. Trimming took 0 bases from V and 5 from J; bases not matched to a gene: 4. Germline loops: CDR1 MNHEY, CDR2 SVGAGI. The CDR3 contains 15 residues. CDR3 residues: CASSYSRQGGTEAFF. The CDR3 DNA sequence: TGTGCCAGCAGTTACTCGCGACAGGGGGGGACTGAAGCTTTCTTT.

This rearrangement joins TRBV18 to TRBJ2-7, with TRBD1 as a possible D gene (5 bases). CDR1 and CDR2 from the germline V gene are KGHSH and LQKENI. The CDR3 extends over 11 amino acids. V was clipped by 11 bases and J by 6 bases, with 14 bases between them. The chain's CDR3 is CAGAGLGEQYF. The CDR3 region has the DNA TGTGCCGGTGCAGGGCTGGGCGAGCAGTACTTC.

J is TRBJ1-2 and V is TRBV13; D uncertain. The CDR3 totals 13 residues. Trimming took off 2 bases at V and 5 bases at J, with 9 bases between the two ends. Germline-derived CDR1 and CDR2 are PRHDT and FYEKMQ (reference sequence). CDR3 DNA: TGTGCCAGCAGCTTAATCCAACCATATGGCTACACCTTC. Protein product: CASSLIQPYGYTF.

The rearrangement uses TRBV10-3 and TRBJ2-2; 11 bases line up with TRBD2. Germline CDR1 and CDR2: ENHRY and SYGVKD. With 10 bases clipped from V and 4 bases from J, the junction kept 11 bases outside the gene matches. The CDR3 sequence is 16 residues long. CDR3 nucleotide sequence: TGTGCCAGCCGCTCCACTAGCGGGGGAACCACCGGGGAGCTGTTTTTT. Protein sequence: CASRSTSGGTTGELFF.

The gene calls are TRBV9 and TRBJ2-1; D call uncertain. The V gene's germline CDR1 is SGDLS and CDR2 YYNGEE. The CDR3 totals 14 residues. The V gene lost 3 bases and the J gene lost 5 bases, with 12 bases spanning the gap. CDR3 sequence: CASSAHSANNEQFF. Written as DNA, the CDR3 is TGTGCCAGCAGCGCCCACTCGGCGAACAATGAGCAGTTCTTC.

The CDR3 reads CASSLAWATPPEQYF. The CDR3 DNA is TGTGCCAGCAGCTTAGCGTGGGCCACCCCCCCCGAGCAGTACTTC. The V and J genes are TRBV7-8 and TRBJ2-7; no definite D call. The V end was cut by 0 bases, the J end by 6 bases, with 15 bases between. The CDR3 has 15 amino acids. Per the germline V gene, CDR1 is SGHVS and CDR2 is FQNEAQ.

Of note for this clone: The sample contains more than one DNA sequence encoding this CDR3. J is TRBJ2-5 and V is TRBV19, with D maybe TRBD1 (6 bases). The germline V and J ends were trimmed by 5 bases and 2 bases, with 9 bases remaining between them. Germline V CDR1 and CDR2: LNHDA, SQIVND (reference sequence). The CDR3 is 13 amino acids. The CDR3 protein is CASSRGQQETQYF. CDR3 nucleotides: TGTGCCAGTAGTCGTGGACAGCAAGAGACCCAGTACTTC.